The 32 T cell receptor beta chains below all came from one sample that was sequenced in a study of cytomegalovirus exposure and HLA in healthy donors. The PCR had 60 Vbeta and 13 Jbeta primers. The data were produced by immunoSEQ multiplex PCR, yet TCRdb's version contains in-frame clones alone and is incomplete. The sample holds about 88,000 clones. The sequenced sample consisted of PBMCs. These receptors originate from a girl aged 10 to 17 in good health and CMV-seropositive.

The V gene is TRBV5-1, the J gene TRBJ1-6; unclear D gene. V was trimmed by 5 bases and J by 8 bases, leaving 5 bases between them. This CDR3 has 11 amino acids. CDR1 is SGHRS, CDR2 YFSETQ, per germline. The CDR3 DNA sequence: TGCGCCAGCAGGGAGGATTCACCCCTCCACTTT. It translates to CASREDSPLHF. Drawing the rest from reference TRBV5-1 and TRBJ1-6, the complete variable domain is KAGVTQTPRYLIKTRGQQVTLSCSPISGHRSVSWYQQTPGQGLQFLFEYFSETQRNKGNFPGRFSGRQFSNSRSEMNVSTLELGDSALYLCASREDSPLHFGNGTRLTVT.

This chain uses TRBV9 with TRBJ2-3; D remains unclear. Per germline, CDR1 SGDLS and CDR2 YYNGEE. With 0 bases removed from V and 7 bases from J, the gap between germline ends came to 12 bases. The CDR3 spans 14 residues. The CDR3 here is CASSVDMGPNTQYF. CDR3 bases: TGTGCCAGCAGCGTAGATATGGGCCCTAATACGCAGTATTTT.

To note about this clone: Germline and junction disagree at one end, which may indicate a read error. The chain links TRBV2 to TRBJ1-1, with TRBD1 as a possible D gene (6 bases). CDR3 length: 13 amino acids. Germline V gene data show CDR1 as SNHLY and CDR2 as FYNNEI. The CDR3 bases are TGTGCCAGCAGTTCAGAGACAGGCAAACCCCGAACCTTT. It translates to CASSSETGKPRTF.

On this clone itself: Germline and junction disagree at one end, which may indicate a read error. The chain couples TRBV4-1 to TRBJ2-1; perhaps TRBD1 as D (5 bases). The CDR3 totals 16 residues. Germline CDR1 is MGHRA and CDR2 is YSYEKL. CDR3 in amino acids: CASSLTGPSSDNEQFF. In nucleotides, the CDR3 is TGCGCCAGCAGCCTCACAGGTCCGTCCTCCGACAATGAGCAGTTCTTC.

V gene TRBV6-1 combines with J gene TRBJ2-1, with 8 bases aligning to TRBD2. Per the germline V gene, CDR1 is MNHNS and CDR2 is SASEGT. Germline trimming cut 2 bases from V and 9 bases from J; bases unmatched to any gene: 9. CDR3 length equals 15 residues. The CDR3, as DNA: TGTGCCAGCAGTGAACGGGGGGGGGCCGGAGGTGAGCAGTTCTTC. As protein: CASSERGGAGGEQFF.

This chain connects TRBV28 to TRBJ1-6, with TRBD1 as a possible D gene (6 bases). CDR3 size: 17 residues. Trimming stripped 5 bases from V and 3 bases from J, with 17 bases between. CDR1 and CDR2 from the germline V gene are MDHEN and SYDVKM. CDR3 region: CASSVGPGENYNSPLHF. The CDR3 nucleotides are TGTGCCAGCAGTGTTGGGCCAGGGGAAAACTATAATTCACCCCTCCACTTT.

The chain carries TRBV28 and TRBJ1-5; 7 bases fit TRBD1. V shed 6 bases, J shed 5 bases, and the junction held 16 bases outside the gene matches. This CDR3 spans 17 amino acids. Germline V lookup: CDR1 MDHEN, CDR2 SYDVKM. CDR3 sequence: CASSPSSRQGGHQPQHF. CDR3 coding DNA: TGTGCCAGCAGCCCTAGTTCAAGGCAGGGGGGACATCAGCCCCAGCATTTT.

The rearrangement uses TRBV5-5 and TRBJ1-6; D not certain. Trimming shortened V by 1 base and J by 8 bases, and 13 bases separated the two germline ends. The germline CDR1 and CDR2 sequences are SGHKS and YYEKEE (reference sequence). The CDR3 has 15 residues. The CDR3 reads CASSLYSDYDSPLHF. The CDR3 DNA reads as TGTGCCAGCAGCTTGTACTCGGACTACGATTCACCCCTCCACTTT.

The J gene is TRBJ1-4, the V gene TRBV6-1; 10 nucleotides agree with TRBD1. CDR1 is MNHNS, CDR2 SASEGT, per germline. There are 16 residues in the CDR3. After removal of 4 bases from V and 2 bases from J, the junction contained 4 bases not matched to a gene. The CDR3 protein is CASSGGQGRTNEKLFF. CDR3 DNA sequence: TGTGCCAGCAGTGGGGGACAGGGGCGGACTAATGAAAAACTGTTTTTT.

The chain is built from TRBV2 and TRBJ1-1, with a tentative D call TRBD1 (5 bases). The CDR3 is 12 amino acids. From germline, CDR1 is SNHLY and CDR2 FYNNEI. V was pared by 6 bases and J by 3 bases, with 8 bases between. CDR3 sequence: CASRQAYTEAFF. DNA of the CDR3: TGTGCCAGCAGACAGGCTTACACTGAAGCTTTCTTT.

The CDR3, as DNA: TGTGCCAGCTCACCGCCAATGAGCACTGAAGCTTTCTTT. It codes for CASSPPMSTEAFF. This chain links TRBV18 with TRBJ1-1; D unresolved. V was pared by 3 bases and J by 4 bases, with 9 bases between. The CDR3 is 13 amino acids. Germline V gene lookup returns CDR1 KGHSH and CDR2 LQKENI.

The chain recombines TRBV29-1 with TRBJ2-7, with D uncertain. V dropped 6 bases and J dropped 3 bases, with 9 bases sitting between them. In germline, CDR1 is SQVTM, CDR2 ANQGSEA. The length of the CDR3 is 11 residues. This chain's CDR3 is CSVRHDYEQYF. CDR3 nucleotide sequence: TGCAGCGTGAGACACGACTACGAGCAGTACTTC.

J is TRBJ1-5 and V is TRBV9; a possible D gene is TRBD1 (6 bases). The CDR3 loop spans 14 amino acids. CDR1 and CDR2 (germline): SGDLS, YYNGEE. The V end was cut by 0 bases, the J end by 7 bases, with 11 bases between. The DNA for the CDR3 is TGTGCCAGCAGCGTAGGGGGGCCGGGGCAGCCCCAGCATTTT. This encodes CASSVGGPGQPQHF.

This CDR3 is CASSPLAGGLGDTQYF. In DNA, the CDR3 is TGCGCCAGCAGCCCATTGGCGGGGGGGCTTGGAGATACGCAGTATTTT. The V and J genes are TRBV5-1 and TRBJ2-3; 9 positions agree with TRBD2. V was pared by 4 bases and J by 5 bases, with 11 bases of the junction left unmatched. This CDR3 is 16 amino acids long. Germline-derived CDR1 and CDR2 are SGHRS and YFSETQ.

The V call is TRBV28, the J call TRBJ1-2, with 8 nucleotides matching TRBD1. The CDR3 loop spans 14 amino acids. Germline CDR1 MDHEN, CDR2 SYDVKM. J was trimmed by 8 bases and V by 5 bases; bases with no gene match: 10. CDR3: CASSPSTGVDGYTF. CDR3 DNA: TGTGCCAGCAGTCCATCGACAGGGGTAGACGGCTACACCTTC.

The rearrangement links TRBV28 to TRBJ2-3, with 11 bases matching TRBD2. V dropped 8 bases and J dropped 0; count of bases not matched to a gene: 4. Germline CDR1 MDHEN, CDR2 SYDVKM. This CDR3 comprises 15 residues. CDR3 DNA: TGTGCCAGCGTACTAGCGGGGGCTAGCACAGATACGCAGTATTTT. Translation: CASVLAGASTDTQYF.

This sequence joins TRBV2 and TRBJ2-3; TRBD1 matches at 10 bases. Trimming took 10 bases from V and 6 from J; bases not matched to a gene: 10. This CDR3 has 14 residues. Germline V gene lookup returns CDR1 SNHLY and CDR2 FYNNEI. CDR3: CATDRGFDRDTQYF. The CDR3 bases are TGTGCCACGGACAGGGGGTTTGATAGGGATACGCAGTATTTT.

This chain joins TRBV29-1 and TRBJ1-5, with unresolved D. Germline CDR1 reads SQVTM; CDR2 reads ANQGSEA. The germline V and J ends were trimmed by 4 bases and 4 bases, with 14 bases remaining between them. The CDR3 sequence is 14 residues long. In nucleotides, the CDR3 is TGCAGCGTTGCCTCGGGGAGGAATAATCAGCCCCAGCATTTT. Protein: CSVASGRNNQPQHF. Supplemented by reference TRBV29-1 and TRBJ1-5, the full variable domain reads SAVISQKPSRDICQRGTSLTIQCQVDSQVTMMFWYRQQPGQSLTLIATANQGSEATYESGFVIDKFPISRPNLTFSTLTVSNMSPEDSSIYLCSVASGRNNQPQHFGDGTRLSIL.

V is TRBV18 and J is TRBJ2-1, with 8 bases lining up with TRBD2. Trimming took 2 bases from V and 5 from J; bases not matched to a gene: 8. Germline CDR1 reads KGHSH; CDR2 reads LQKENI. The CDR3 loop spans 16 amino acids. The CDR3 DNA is TGTGCCAGCTCACCAGTACTGGCGGGGGGAGACAATGAGCAGTTCTTC. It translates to CASSPVLAGGDNEQFF.

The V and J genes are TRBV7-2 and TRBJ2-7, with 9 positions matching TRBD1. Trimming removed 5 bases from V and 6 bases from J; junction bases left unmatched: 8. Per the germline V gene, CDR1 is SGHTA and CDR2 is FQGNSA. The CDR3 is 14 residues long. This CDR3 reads CASSVRDRASEQYF. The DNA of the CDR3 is TGTGCCAGCAGCGTCCGGGACAGGGCGAGCGAGCAGTACTTC.

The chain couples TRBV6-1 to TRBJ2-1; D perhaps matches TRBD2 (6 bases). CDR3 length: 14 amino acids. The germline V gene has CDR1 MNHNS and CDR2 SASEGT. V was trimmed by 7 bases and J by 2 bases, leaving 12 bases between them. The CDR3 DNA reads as TGTGCCAGCACCGGGATAGCGGCCTACAATGAGCAGTTCTTC. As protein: CASTGIAAYNEQFF.

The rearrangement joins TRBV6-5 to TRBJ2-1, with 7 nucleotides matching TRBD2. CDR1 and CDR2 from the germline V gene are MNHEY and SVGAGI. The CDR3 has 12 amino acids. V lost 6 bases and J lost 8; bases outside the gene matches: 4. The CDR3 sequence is CASSWGGHEQFF. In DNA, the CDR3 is TGTGCCAGCAGCTGGGGGGGACATGAGCAGTTCTTC.

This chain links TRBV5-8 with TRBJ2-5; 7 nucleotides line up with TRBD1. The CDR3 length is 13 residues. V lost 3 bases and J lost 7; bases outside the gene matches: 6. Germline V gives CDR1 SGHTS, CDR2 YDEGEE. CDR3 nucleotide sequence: TGTGCCAGCAGCTCGACAGGGATCGGGACCCAGTACTTC. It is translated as CASSSTGIGTQYF.

The CDR3 DNA sequence: TGCGCCAGCAGCTTTGGACAGGGGAACTATGGCTACACCTTC. Translated, it gives CASSFGQGNYGYTF. The V gene is TRBV5-1, the J gene TRBJ1-2; the match to TRBD1 covers 9 bases. Trimming at V came to 2 bases and at J to 2 bases, leaving 1 base not matched to a gene. Germline V gene lookup returns CDR1 SGHRS and CDR2 YFSETQ. There are 14 residues in the CDR3.

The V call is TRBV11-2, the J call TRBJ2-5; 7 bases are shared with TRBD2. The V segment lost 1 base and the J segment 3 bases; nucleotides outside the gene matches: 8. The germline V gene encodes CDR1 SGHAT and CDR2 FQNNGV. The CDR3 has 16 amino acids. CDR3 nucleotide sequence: TGTGCCAGCAGCTTAGTGGGAGCGGGGATCAAAGAGACCCAGTACTTC. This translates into CASSLVGAGIKETQYF.

The CDR3 nucleotides are TGCAGCGTATCACAGGGTTTGGACTATGGCTACACCTTC. It specifies CSVSQGLDYGYTF. The genes are TRBV29-1 and TRBJ1-2; a possible D gene is TRBD1 (6 bases). V lost 6 bases and J 3 bases, leaving 14 bases between the germline ends. This CDR3 has 13 amino acids. CDR1 and CDR2 from the germline V gene are SQVTM and ANQGSEA.

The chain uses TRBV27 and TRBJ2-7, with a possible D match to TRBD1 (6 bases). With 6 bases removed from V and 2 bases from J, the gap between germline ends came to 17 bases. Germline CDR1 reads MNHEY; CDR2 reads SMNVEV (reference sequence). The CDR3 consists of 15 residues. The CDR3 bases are TGTGCCAGCAGCCTAGGGGGTGGAGGTACCTACGAGCAGTACTTC. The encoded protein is CASSLGGGGTYEQYF.

CDR3 region: CASSDRSPFAQYF. The CDR3, as DNA: TGTGCCAGCAGTGACAGGTCCCCGTTCGCCCAGTACTTC. The chain has TRBV11-2 and TRBJ2-5, with D tentatively TRBD1 (6 bases). Germline V gene data show CDR1 as SGHAT and CDR2 as FQNNGV. Trimming took 6 bases from V and 9 from J, leaving 17 bases between them. The CDR3 is made up of 13 amino acids. The full variable domain, completed using reference TRBV11-2 and TRBJ2-5, is EAGVAQSPRYKIIEKRQSVAFWCNPISGHATLYWYQQILGQGPKLLIQFQNNGVVDDSQLPKDRFSAERLKGVDSTLKIQPAKLEDSAVYLCASSDRSPFAQYFGPGTRLLVL.

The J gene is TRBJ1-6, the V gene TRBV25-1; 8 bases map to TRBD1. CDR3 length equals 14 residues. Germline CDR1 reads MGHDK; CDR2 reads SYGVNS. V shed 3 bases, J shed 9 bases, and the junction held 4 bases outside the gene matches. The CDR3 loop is CASSEPGGFSPLHF. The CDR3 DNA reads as TGTGCCAGCAGTGAGCCAGGGGGCTTTTCACCCCTCCACTTT.

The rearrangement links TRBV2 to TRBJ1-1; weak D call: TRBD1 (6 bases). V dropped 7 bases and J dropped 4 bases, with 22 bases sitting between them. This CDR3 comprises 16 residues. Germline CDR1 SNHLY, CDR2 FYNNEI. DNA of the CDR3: TGTGCCAGCACCCGAGATTTGGATATGGGGGCCACTGAAGCTTTCTTT. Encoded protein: CASTRDLDMGATEAFF.

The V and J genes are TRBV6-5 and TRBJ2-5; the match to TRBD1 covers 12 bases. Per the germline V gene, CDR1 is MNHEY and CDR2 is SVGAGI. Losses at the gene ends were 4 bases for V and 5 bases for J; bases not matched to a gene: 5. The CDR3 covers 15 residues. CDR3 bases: TGTGCCAGCAGTTCGAGGGACAGGGGGCTCGAGACCCAGTACTTC. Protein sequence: CASSSRDRGLETQYF.

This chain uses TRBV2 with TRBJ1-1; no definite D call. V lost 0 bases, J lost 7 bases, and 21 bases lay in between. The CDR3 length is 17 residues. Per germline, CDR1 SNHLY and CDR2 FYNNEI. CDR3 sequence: CASSEAVADGPRDEAFF. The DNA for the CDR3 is TGTGCCAGCAGTGAAGCGGTTGCTGATGGACCGAGGGATGAAGCTTTCTTT.